This T cell receptor (beta chain) appears in the sequencing data of a study of blood T cell repertoires in COVID-19. Study at large: Sources were T cells, B-cell-depleted T cells, or PBMCs; the material itself was cDNA or gDNA.

Germline lookup yields CDR1 SGHNT and CDR2 YYREEE (reference sequence). V gave up 3 bases and J gave up 7 bases, with 11 bases separating them. There are 12 residues in the CDR3. Libraries were prepared by immunoSEQ multiplex PCR; TCRdb keeps only in-frame clonotypes and omits some of them. The sample has about 250,000 clones, around 83% seen once; the top ten hold 1.5%. Sequencing was carried out using peripheral blood. This TCR came from a woman aged 40 to 49 who had recovered from COVID-19. The chain joins TRBV5-4 to TRBJ2-7, with D possibly TRBD1 on 6 matching bases. CDR3 loop: CASSSQGREQYF. DNA of the CDR3: TGTGCCAGCAGCTCACAGGGCCGGGAGCAGTACTTC.